These 25 T cell receptor beta chains were sequenced from one sample in a study of Graves' ophthalmopathy and Graves' hyperthyroidism. From RNA, the CDR3 regions of TCR beta chains were amplified and sequenced. The workflow started with a first-round RT-PCR run with HTBI primers and then moved on to a second-round multiplex PCR. MiXCR was run by TCRdb on the multiplex PCR reads, yielding one entry per CDR3 protein. The data contain about half a million distinct CDR3 sequences, roughly 14% of them singletons. Sequencing was carried out using blood. The receptors shown here come from a woman aged 25 to 45 with Graves' ophthalmopathy.

V gene TRBV3-1 combines with J gene TRBJ2-7; tentatively, D is TRBD2 (5 bases). The CDR3 is made up of 15 amino acids. Germline CDR1 and CDR2: LGHDT and YNNKEL (reference sequence). Trimming cost V 1 base and J 2 bases, with 12 bases left between them. The DNA of the CDR3 is TGTGCCAGCAGCCAAGCGGGTAGCGTGGCCTACGAGCAGTACTTC. Its translation: CASSQAGSVAYEQYF.

This clonotype was recorded at least ten times. This chain connects TRBV15 to TRBJ1-1, with D possibly matching TRBD1 (5 bases). Trimming took off 5 bases at V and 1 base at J, with 14 bases between the two ends. Germline loops: CDR1 LNHNV, CDR2 YYDKDF (reference sequence). CDR3 length: 15 amino acids. DNA for the CDR3: TGTGCCACCAGCTTCACCGACAGCCCGAACACTGAAGCTTTCTTT. Amino acid sequence: CATSFTDSPNTEAFF.

At least ten counts were recorded for this clonotype. The chain is built from TRBV11-2 and TRBJ1-3; D gene uncertain. CDR1 and CDR2 (germline): SGHAT, FQNNGV. The ends were cut back, 1 base at V and 0 bases at J, with 10 bases in the middle. This CDR3 has 16 residues. DNA for the CDR3: TGTGCCAGCAGCTTAGGTCAGCGGCGCTCTGGAAACACCATATATTTT. This codes for CASSLGQRRSGNTIYF.

The gene calls are TRBV27 and TRBJ2-5; TRBD1 agrees at 12 bases. The CDR3 runs 19 residues. The V segment lost 5 bases and the J segment 1 base; nucleotides outside the gene matches: 14. Germline V gives CDR1 MNHEY, CDR2 SMNVEV (reference sequence). The CDR3 spells CASSQILLRDRGRQETQYF. The CDR3, as DNA: TGTGCCAGCAGTCAGATTTTACTCCGGGACAGGGGGCGCCAAGAGACCCAGTACTTC.

This clonotype was detected many times. The chain couples TRBV6-1 to TRBJ2-7; D is unresolved. V was shortened by 6 bases and J by 6 bases, with 12 bases between the two germline ends. CDR3 length equals 12 residues. CDR1 is MNHNS, CDR2 SASEGT, per germline. The CDR3 loop is CASSPGVVEQYF. CDR3 DNA sequence: TGTGCCAGCAGCCCCGGTGTGGTCGAGCAGTACTTC.

This chain uses TRBV7-6 with TRBJ1-2; D is perhaps TRBD1 (5 bases). Germline values: CDR1 SGHVS, CDR2 FNYEAQ. With 5 bases removed from V and 11 bases from J, the gap between germline ends came to 18 bases. The CDR3 contains 13 residues. The CDR3 is CASSPVGMRGYTF. CDR3 sequence (DNA): TGTGCCAGCAGCCCCGTAGGCATGCGGGGGTACACCTTC.

This clonotype was recorded at least ten times. The V and J genes are TRBV3-1 and TRBJ1-5; unclear D gene. V lost 3 bases and J 5 bases, leaving 5 bases between the germline ends. The CDR3 has 12 amino acids. CDR1 LGHDT and CDR2 YNNKEL come from the germline V gene (reference sequence). In nucleotides, the CDR3 is TGTGCCAGCAGCCACGGTCATCAGCCCCAGCATTTT. This gives the protein CASSHGHQPQHF.

This clonotype was detected many times. This sequence joins TRBV6-1 and TRBJ1-2; D is uncertain. CDR3 length: 16 residues. Germline V lookup: CDR1 MNHNS, CDR2 SASEGT. Trimming left V 8 bases short and J 2 bases short, with 21 bases between. Here the CDR3 reads CASGNDNRKINYGYTF. The CDR3, as DNA: TGTGCCAGCGGGAACGATAATCGGAAAATAAACTATGGCTACACCTTC.

In its sample, this clonotype was seen many times. The V call is TRBV12-3 or TRBV12-4, the J call TRBJ2-7, with TRBD2 identical over 10 bases. The J segment lost 2 bases and the V segment lost 6 bases, leaving 7 bases of the junction unmatched. The CDR3 sequence is 15 residues long. The CDR3 loop is CASSLLSGRTYEQYF. The CDR3 DNA is TGTGCCAGCAGCCTACTTAGCGGGAGGACCTACGAGCAGTACTTC.

This clonotype was seen ten or more times. The V gene is TRBV19, the J gene TRBJ1-5, with 7 nucleotides matching TRBD1. J was trimmed by 6 bases and V by 4 bases; bases with no gene match: 3. CDR3 length equals 13 residues. CDR1 is LNHDA, CDR2 SQIVND, per germline (reference sequence). Here the CDR3 DNA reads TGTGCCAGTAGTAACGACAGGGTTCAGCCCCAGCATTTT. Translating it yields CASSNDRVQPQHF.

This clonotype has a count of ten or more. V usage is TRBV24-1 and J usage is TRBJ2-5, with D possibly being TRBD1 (6 bases). The V and J ends lost 9 bases and 2 bases respectively, with 15 bases between them. CDR1 and CDR2 (germline): KGHDR, SFDVKD. The CDR3 consists of 14 residues. This CDR3 is CATGERTDQETQYF. The CDR3 DNA reads as TGTGCCACCGGGGAACGGACAGATCAAGAGACCCAGTACTTC.

This clonotype came up many times. The chain employs TRBV28 and TRBJ1-1, with D possibly TRBD1 on 6 matching bases. Trimming cost V 3 bases and J 5 bases, with 22 bases left between them. The CDR3 runs 17 residues. CDR1 is MDHEN, CDR2 SYDVKM, per germline. The CDR3 protein is CASSFGFGVGGETEAFF. The CDR3 nucleotides are TGTGCCAGCAGTTTCGGATTCGGAGTAGGGGGTGAGACTGAAGCTTTCTTT.

In this sample, this clonotype turned up many times. The chain links TRBV7-2 to TRBJ2-7, with 8 positions matching TRBD2. Germline assignment: CDR1 SGHTA and CDR2 FQGNSA. After removal of 7 bases from V and 0 bases from J, the junction contained 5 bases not matched to a gene. The CDR3 is made up of 14 amino acids. CDR3 residues: CASTKAGDSYEQYF. CDR3 nucleotide sequence: TGTGCCAGCACAAAAGCGGGGGACTCCTACGAGCAGTACTTC.

This clonotype was picked up a small number of times. The CDR3 sequence is CASNQGADTGELFF. CDR3 DNA sequence: TGCGCCAGCAACCAGGGGGCGGACACCGGGGAGCTGTTTTTT. The chain couples TRBV5-1 to TRBJ2-2, with 8 bases identical to TRBD1. The V gene end was trimmed by 6 bases and the J gene end by 3 bases; junction bases not matched to a gene: 4. The length of the CDR3 is 14 residues. Per germline, CDR1 SGHRS and CDR2 YFSETQ.

The CDR3 here is CSARGRAYNEQFF. For the CDR3, the DNA is TGCAGTGCTAGAGGACGGGCCTACAATGAGCAGTTCTTC. The chain links TRBV20-1 to TRBJ2-1; D not resolved. Trimming stripped 1 base from V and 2 bases from J, with 6 bases between. Germline V gene lookup returns CDR1 DFQATT and CDR2 SNEGSKA (reference sequence). This CDR3 region has 13 residues.

This chain joins TRBV6-1 and TRBJ1-1, with D unclear. The V end lost 8 bases, the J end lost 5 bases, and 18 bases lay between the germline ends. This CDR3 is 14 amino acids long. The germline CDR1 and CDR2 sequences are MNHNS and SASEGT. Written as DNA, the CDR3 is TGTGCCAGCTACGAGGGCGCGGTAAGGACTGAAGCTTTCTTT. Translated, it gives CASYEGAVRTEAFF.

The genes are TRBV3-1 and TRBJ1-6; weak D call: TRBD1 (6 bases). In germline, CDR1 is LGHDT, CDR2 YNNKEL (reference sequence). Trimming cost V 3 bases and J 6 bases, with 12 bases left between them. The CDR3 sequence is 15 residues long. CDR3 sequence: CASSHTGTSNSPLHF. The CDR3 DNA reads TGTGCCAGCAGCCACACCGGGACAAGTAATTCACCCCTCCACTTT.

The V gene is TRBV4-1, the J gene TRBJ2-7; 7 bases match TRBD1. This CDR3 has 15 amino acids. The germline gives CDR1 MGHRA, CDR2 YSYEKL. With V trimmed by 0 bases and J by 0 bases, 2 bases remained unmatched. The CDR3 DNA sequence: TGCGCCAGCAGCCAAGACCGGACAGGCTCCTACGAGCAGTACTTC. Translating it yields CASSQDRTGSYEQYF.

A single count supports this clonotype. The CDR3 spells CASRPGGSYGYTF. DNA of the CDR3: TGTGCCAGCAGGCCAGGGGGCAGCTATGGCTACACCTTC. This chain uses TRBV6-1 with TRBJ1-2, with TRBD1 matching over 8 bases. Germline V lookup: CDR1 MNHNS, CDR2 SASEGT. This CDR3 contains 13 residues. The ends lost 6 bases at V and 4 bases at J; junction bases unmatched: 4.

Many counts were recorded for this clonotype. The chain employs TRBV2 and TRBJ2-4; 9 bases fit TRBD1. The length of the CDR3 is 13 residues. The germline CDR1 and CDR2 sequences are SNHLY and FYNNEI. J was trimmed by 5 bases and V by 5 bases; bases with no gene match: 1. The CDR3 sequence: CASSRDRENIQYF. In DNA form, the CDR3 reads TGTGCCAGCAGTCGGGACAGGGAAAACATTCAGTACTTC.

This clonotype came up many times. This rearrangement joins TRBV27 to TRBJ2-2, with TRBD2 identical over 9 bases. Per the germline V gene, CDR1 is MNHEY and CDR2 is SMNVEV (reference sequence). This CDR3 is built from 16 residues. Trimming took 3 bases from V and 6 from J; bases not matched to a gene: 8. In DNA, the CDR3 is TGTGCCAGCAGTTTCGCGGGGGGGTTAGGTCCCGGGGAGCTGTTTTTT. It codes for CASSFAGGLGPGELFF.

The chain has TRBV7-3 and TRBJ1-6; TRBD1 aligns across 9 bases. V was clipped by 0 bases and J by 5 bases; unmatched bases: 2. The length of the CDR3 is 16 residues. CDR1 is SGHTA and CDR2 is FQGTGA in the germline V gene. The CDR3 here is CASSLTGTGNNSPLHF. The CDR3 region has the DNA TGTGCCAGCAGCTTAACCGGGACAGGGAATAATTCACCCCTCCACTTT.

This clonotype occurred many times. The chain recombines TRBV2 with TRBJ2-2; 7 bases are shared with TRBD1. The CDR3 has 17 amino acids. Unmatched junction bases numbered 10, after V lost 6 bases and J lost 0 bases. Germline V CDR1 and CDR2: SNHLY, FYNNEI. The CDR3 nucleotides read TGTGCCAGCAGGTTGGACAGGACCAAAACGAACACCGGGGAGCTGTTTTTT. Protein sequence: CASRLDRTKTNTGELFF.

This clonotype showed up many times. The V and J genes are TRBV30 and TRBJ2-7, with D perhaps matching TRBD2 (5 bases). From germline, CDR1 is GTSNPN and CDR2 SVGIG (reference sequence). This CDR3 has 16 amino acids. V lost 0 bases and J 1 base, leaving 16 bases between the germline ends. The CDR3 sequence is CAWSVIPGLISYEQYF. In DNA, the CDR3 is TGTGCCTGGAGTGTAATCCCCGGACTGATTTCCTACGAGCAGTACTTC.

This clonotype came up a few times. The V and J genes are TRBV5-1 and TRBJ2-5; possibly TRBD1 or TRBD2 for D (7 bases each). CDR3 size: 15 residues. The germline V gene has CDR1 SGHRS and CDR2 YFSETQ. The V end was cut by 4 bases, the J end by 2 bases, with 15 bases between. CDR3 nucleotides: TGCGCCAGCAGCCTGAACAGGGGAGGGCAAGAGACCCAGTACTTC. This encodes CASSLNRGGQETQYF.